The source of this T cell receptor (beta chain) is a study of T cell responses to AZD1222 COVID-19 vaccine. Findings and caveats of the study: In a largely white British group with more females than males, clonal diversity was possibly underestimated. The breadth and depth of Spike-specific TCRs increased once two AZD1222 doses had been given. Targets within unmutated variant regions were reportedly found for nearly half of spike-specific TCRs.

This clone has just one count. Its antigen is as yet unknown. Clones were sequenced by immunoSEQ multiplex PCR, and TCRdb holds only the in-frame ones, with some missing. The sample lists about 120,000 clones; more than 85% were seen once. CDR3 length: 13 residues. Trimming stripped 5 bases from V and 3 bases from J, with 10 bases between. Germline V lookup: CDR1 SGHTA, CDR2 FQGNSA. Sequencing was performed on peripheral blood, taken on day 0 of AZD1222 vaccination. The chain is built from TRBV7-2 and TRBJ1-1; no clear D gene. This sequence originates from an adult in good health. CDR3 sequence reads: CASSRRADTEAFF. The CDR3 region has the DNA TGTGCCAGCAGCCGGAGGGCGGACACTGAAGCTTTCTTT.